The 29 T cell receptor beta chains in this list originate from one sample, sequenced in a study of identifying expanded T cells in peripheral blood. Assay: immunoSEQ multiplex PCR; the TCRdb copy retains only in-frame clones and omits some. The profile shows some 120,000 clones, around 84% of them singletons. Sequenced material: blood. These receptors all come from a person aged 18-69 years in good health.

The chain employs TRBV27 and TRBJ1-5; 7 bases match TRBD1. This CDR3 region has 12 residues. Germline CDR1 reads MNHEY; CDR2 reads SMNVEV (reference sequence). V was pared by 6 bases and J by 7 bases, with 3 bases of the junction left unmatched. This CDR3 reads CASSPTGQPQHF. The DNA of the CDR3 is TGTGCCAGCAGCCCGACAGGGCAGCCCCAGCATTTT.

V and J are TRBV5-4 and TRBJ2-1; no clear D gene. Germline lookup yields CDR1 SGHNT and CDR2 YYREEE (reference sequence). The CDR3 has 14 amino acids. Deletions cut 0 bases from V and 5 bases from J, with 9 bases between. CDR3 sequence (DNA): TGTGCCAGCAGCTTGGTACAATATAACAATGAGCAGTTCTTC. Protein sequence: CASSLVQYNNEQFF. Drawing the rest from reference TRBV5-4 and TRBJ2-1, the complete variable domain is ETGVTQSPTHLIKTRGQQVTLRCSSQSGHNTVSWYQQALGQGPQFIFQYYREEENGRGNFPPRFSGLQFPNYSSELNVNALELDDSALYLCASSLVQYNNEQFFGPGTRLTVL.

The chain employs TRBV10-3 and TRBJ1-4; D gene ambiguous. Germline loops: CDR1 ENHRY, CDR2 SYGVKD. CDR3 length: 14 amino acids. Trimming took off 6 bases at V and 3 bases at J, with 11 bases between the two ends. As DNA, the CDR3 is TGTGCCATCAGGCGATCCGGCCCTAATGAAAAACTGTTTTTT. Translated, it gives CAIRRSGPNEKLFF.

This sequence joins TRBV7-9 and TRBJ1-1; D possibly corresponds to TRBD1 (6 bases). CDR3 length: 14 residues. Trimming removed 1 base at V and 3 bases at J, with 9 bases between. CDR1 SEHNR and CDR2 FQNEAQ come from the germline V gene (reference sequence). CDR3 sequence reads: CASSLGGGDTEAFF. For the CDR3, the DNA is TGTGCCAGCAGCTTAGGAGGGGGAGACACTGAAGCTTTCTTT.

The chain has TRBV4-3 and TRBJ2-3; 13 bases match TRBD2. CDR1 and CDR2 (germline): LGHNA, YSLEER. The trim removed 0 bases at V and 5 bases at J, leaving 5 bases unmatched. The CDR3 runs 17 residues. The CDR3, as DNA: TGCGCCAGCAGCCAAGAACTAGCGGGGGGGCCTGGAGATACGCAGTATTTT. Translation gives CASSQELAGGPGDTQYF.

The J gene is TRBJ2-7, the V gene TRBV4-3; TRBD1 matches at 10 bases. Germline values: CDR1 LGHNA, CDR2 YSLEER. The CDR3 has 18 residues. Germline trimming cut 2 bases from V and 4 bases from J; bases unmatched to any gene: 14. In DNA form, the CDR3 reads TGCGCCAGCAGCCAATCGTCGGGGGGGACAGGGGACCCTTACGAGCAGTACTTC. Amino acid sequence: CASSQSSGGTGDPYEQYF.

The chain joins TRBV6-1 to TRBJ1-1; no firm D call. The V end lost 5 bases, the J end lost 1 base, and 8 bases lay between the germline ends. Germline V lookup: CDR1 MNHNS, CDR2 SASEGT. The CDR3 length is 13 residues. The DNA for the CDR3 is TGTGCCAGCAGTATTTACAGGAACACTGAAGCTTTCTTT. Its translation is CASSIYRNTEAFF.

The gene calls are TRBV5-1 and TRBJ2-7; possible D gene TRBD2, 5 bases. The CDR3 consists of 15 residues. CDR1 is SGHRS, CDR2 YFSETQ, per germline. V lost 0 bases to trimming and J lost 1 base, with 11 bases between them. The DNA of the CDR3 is TGCGCCAGCAGCTTGGTTGCGGGCCAATCCTACGAGCAGTACTTC. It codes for CASSLVAGQSYEQYF.

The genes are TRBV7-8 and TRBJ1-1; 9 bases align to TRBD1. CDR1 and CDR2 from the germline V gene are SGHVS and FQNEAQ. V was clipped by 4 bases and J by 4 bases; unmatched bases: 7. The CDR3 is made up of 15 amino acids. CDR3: CASSSPGQGSTEAFF. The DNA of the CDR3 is TGTGCCAGCAGCTCTCCTGGACAGGGGAGCACTGAAGCTTTCTTT. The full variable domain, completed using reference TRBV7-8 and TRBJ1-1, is GAGVSQSPRYKVAKRGQDVALRCDPISGHVSLFWYQQALGQGPEFLTYFQNEAQLDKSGLPSDRFFAERPEGSVSTLKIQRTQQEDSAVYLCASSSPGQGSTEAFFGQGTRLTVV.

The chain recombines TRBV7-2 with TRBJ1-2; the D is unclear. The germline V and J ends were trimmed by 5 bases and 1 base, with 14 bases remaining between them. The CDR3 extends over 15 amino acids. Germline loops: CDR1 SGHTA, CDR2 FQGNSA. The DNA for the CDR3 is TGTGCCAGCAGCCATGGACGTAGGAATAACTATGGCTACACCTTC. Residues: CASSHGRRNNYGYTF.

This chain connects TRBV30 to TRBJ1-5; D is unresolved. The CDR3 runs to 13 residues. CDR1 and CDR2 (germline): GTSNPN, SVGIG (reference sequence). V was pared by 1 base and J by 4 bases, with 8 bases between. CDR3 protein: CAWSAAFNQPQHF. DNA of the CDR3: TGTGCCTGGAGTGCGGCCTTTAATCAGCCCCAGCATTTT. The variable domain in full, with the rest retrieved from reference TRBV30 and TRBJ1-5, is SQTIHQWPATLVQPVGSPLSLECTVEGTSNPNLYWYRQAAGRGLQLLFYSVGIGQISSEVPQNLSASRPQDRQFILSSKKLLLSDSGFYLCAWSAAFNQPQHFGDGTRLSIL.

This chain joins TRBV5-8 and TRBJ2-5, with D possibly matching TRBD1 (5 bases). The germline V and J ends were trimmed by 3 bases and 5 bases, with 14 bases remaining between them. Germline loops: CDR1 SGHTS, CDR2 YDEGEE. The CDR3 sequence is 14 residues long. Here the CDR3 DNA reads TGTGCCAGCAGCTCCCGACAGATAGGGGAGACCCAGTACTTC. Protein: CASSSRQIGETQYF.

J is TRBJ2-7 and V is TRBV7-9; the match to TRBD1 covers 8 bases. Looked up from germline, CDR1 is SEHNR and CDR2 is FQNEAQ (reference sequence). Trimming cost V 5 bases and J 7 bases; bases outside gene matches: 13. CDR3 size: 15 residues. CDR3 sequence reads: CASSAGTGLRGEQYF. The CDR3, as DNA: TGTGCCAGCAGCGCCGGGACAGGCCTTCGGGGGGAGCAGTACTTC.

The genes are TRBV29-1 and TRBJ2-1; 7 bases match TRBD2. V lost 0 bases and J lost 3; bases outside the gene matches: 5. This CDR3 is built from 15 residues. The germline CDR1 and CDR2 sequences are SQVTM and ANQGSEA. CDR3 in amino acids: CSVEDHERGYNEQFF. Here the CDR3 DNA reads TGCAGCGTTGAAGATCACGAGCGGGGCTACAATGAGCAGTTCTTC.

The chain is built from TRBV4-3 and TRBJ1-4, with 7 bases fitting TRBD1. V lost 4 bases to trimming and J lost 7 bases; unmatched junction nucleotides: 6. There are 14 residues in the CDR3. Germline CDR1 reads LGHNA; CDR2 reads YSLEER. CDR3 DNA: TGCGCCAGCAGCCGAGACAGGGCTCCTGAAAAACTGTTTTTT. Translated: CASSRDRAPEKLFF.

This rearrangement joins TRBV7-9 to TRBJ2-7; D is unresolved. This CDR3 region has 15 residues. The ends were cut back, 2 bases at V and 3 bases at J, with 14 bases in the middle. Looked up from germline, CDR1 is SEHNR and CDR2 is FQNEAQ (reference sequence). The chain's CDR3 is CASSLMGYVNYEQYF. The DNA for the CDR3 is TGTGCCAGCAGCTTAATGGGCTACGTAAACTACGAGCAGTACTTC. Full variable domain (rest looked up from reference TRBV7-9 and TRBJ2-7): DTGVSQNPRHKITKRGQNVTFRCDPISEHNRLYWYRQTLGQGPEFLTYFQNEAQLEKSRLLSDRFSAERPKGSFSTLEIQRTEQGDSAMYLCASSLMGYVNYEQYFGPGTRLTVT.

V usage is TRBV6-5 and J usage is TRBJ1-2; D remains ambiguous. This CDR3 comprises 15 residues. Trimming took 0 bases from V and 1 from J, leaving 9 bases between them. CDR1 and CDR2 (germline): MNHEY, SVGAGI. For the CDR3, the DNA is TGTGCCAGCAGTTACTCGGGTCGCATTAACTATGGCTACACCTTC. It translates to CASSYSGRINYGYTF.

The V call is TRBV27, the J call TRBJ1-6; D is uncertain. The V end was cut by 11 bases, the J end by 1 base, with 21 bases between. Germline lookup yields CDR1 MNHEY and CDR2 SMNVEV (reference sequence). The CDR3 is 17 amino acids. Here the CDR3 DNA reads TGTGCCGACACCCTACGACAAGACGGTTCCTATAATTCACCCCTCCACTTT. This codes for CADTLRQDGSYNSPLHF.

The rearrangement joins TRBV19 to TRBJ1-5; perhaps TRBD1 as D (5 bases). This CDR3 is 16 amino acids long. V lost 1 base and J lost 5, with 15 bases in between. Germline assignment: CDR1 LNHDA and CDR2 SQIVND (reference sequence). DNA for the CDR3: TGTGCCAGTAGTATAGCCAGGGACGGCTGGGATCAGCCCCAGCATTTT. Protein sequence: CASSIARDGWDQPQHF.

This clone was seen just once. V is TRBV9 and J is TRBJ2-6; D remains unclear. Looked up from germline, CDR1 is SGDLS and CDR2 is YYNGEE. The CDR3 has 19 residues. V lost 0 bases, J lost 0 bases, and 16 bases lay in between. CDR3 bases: TGTGCCAGCAGCGTAGGGTTATGGACGGCAACCTCTGGGGCCAACGTCCTGACTTTC. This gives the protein CASSVGLWTATSGANVLTF.

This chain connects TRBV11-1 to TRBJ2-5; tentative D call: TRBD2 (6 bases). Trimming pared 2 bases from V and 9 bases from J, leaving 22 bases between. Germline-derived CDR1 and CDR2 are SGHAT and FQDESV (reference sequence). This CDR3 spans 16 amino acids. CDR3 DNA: TGTGCCAGCAGCTTACGTCCGGGCGGAGGGTTGGAGGCCCAGTACTTC. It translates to CASSLRPGGGLEAQYF.

The CDR3, as DNA: TGTGCCAGCAGTGAAGCGGCCATTGGAAGGGAAGCTTTCTTT. This translates into CASSEAAIGREAFF. The chain joins TRBV6-1 to TRBJ1-1; D not certain. Between the trimmed V and J ends, which lost 0 bases and 8 bases, there was a span of 13 bases. Germline assignment: CDR1 MNHNS and CDR2 SASEGT. The CDR3 is 14 residues long.

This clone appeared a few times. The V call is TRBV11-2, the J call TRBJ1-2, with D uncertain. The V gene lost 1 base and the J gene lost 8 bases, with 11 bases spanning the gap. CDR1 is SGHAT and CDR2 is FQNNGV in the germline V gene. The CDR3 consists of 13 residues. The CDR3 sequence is CASSLGGNWGYTF. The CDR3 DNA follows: TGTGCCAGCAGCTTAGGGGGTAACTGGGGCTACACCTTC.

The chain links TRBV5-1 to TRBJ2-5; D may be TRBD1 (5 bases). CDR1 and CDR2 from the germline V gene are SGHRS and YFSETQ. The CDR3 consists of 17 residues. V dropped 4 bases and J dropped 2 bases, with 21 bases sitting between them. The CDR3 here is CASSRQTSQELQETQYF. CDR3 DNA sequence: TGCGCCAGCAGCCGCCAAACCTCACAGGAATTACAAGAGACCCAGTACTTC.

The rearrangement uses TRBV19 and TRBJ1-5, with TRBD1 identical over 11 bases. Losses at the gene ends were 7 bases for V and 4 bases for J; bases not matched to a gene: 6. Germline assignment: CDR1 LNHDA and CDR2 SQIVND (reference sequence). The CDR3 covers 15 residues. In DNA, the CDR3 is TGTGCCAGTACCCTGGACAGGGGGCTTAATCAGCCCCAGCATTTT. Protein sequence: CASTLDRGLNQPQHF.

The DNA for the CDR3 is TGTGCCAGTAGTGTCGGACAGTGGGGCAATCAGCCCCAGCATTTT. This sequence encodes CASSVGQWGNQPQHF. This chain connects TRBV19 to TRBJ1-5; D is perhaps TRBD1 (6 bases). The CDR3 runs 15 residues. CDR1 and CDR2 from the germline V gene are LNHDA and SQIVND (reference sequence). Trimming removed 5 bases at V and 2 bases at J, with 13 bases between. Full variable domain (missing parts from reference TRBV19 and TRBJ1-5): DGGITQSPKYLFRKEGQNVTLSCEQNLNHDAMYWYRQDPGQGLRLIYYSQIVNDFQKGDIAEGYSVSREKKESFPLTVTSAQKNPTAFYLCASSVGQWGNQPQHFGDGTRLSIL.

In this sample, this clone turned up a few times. The CDR3 sequence: CAWSWRRNTEAFF. In nucleotides, the CDR3 is TGTGCCTGGAGCTGGCGGAGGAACACTGAAGCTTTCTTT. The chain combines TRBV30 with TRBJ1-1; D call uncertain. This CDR3 is built from 13 residues. Germline CDR1 reads GTSNPN; CDR2 reads SVGIG (reference sequence). Trimming took off 3 bases at V and 1 base at J, with 9 bases between the two ends.

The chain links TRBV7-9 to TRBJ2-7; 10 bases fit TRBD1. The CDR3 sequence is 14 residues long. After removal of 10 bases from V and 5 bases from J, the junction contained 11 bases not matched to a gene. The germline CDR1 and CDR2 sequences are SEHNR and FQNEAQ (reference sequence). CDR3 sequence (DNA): TGTGCCACGGGCCCGGGACAGGGGTTCAACGAGCAGTACTTC. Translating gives CATGPGQGFNEQYF.

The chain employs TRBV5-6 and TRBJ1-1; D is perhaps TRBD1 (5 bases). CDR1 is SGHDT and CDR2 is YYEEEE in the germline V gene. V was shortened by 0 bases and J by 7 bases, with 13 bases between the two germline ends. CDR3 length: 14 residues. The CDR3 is CASSLDHDGGEAFF. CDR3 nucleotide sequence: TGTGCCAGCAGCTTGGACCACGACGGGGGTGAAGCTTTCTTT.